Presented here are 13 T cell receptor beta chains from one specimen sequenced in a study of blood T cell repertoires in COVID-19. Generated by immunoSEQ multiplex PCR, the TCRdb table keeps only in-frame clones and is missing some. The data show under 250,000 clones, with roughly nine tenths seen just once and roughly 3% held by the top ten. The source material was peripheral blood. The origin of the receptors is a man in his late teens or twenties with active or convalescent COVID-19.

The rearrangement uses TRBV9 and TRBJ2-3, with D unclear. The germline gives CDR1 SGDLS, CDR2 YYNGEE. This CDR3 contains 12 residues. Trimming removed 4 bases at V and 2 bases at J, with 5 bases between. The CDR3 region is CASSPFTDTQYF. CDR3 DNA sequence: TGTGCCAGCAGCCCCTTCACAGATACGCAGTATTTT. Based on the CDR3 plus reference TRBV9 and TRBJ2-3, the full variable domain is DSGVTQTPKHLITATGQRVTLRCSPRSGDLSVYWYQQSLDQGLQFLIQYYNGEERAKGNILERFSAQQFPDLHSELNLSSLELGDSALYFCASSPFTDTQYFGPGTRLTVL.

CDR3 in amino acids: CASSAGPDYNSPLHF. The CDR3 coding sequence is TGTGCCAGCAGCGCGGGACCGGACTATAATTCACCCCTCCACTTT. The V call is TRBV5-6, the J call TRBJ1-6; D may be TRBD1 (5 bases). This CDR3 contains 15 residues. Looked up from germline, CDR1 is SGHDT and CDR2 is YYEEEE. Trimming shortened V by 4 bases and J by 3 bases, and 11 bases separated the two germline ends. The full variable domain, rest sourced from reference TRBV5-6 and TRBJ1-6, is DAGVTQSPTHLIKTRGQQVTLRCSPKSGHDTVSWYQQALGQGPQFIFQYYEEEERQRGNFPDRFSGHQFPNYSSELNVNALLLGDSALYLCASSAGPDYNSPLHFGNGTRLTVT.

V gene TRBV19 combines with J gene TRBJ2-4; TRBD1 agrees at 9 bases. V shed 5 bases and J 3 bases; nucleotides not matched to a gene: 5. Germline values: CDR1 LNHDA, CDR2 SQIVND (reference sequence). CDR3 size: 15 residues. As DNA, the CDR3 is TGTGCCAGTAGTGCACAGGGGGCTGGCAAAAACATTCAGTACTTC. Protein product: CASSAQGAGKNIQYF.

The CDR3 sequence: CASSTGTRENQPQHF. The CDR3 DNA sequence: TGTGCCAGCAGCACAGGGACACGGGAAAATCAGCCCCAGCATTTT. This sequence joins TRBV7-2 and TRBJ1-5, with a weak D call TRBD1 (6 bases). Germline V gene lookup returns CDR1 SGHTA and CDR2 FQGNSA. This CDR3 contains 15 residues. V was pared by 5 bases and J by 4 bases, with 15 bases between. Complete variable domain (other parts from reference TRBV7-2 and TRBJ1-5): GAGVSQSPSNKVTEKGKDVELRCDPISGHTALYWYRQSLGQGLEFLIYFQGNSAPDKSGLPSDRFSAERTGGSVSTLTIQRTQQEDSAVYLCASSTGTRENQPQHFGDGTRLSIL.

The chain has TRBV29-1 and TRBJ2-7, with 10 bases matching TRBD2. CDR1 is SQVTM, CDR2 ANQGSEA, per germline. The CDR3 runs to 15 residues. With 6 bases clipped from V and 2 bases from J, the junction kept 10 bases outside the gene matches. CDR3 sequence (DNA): TGCAGCGTGGACCTAGCGGGAGAGGAGACCTACGAGCAGTACTTC. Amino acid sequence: CSVDLAGEETYEQYF.

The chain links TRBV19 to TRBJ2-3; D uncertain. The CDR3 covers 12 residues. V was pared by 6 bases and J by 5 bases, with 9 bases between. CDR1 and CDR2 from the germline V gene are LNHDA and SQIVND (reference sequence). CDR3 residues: CASRKPGDTQYF. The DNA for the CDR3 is TGTGCCAGTAGAAAGCCAGGAGATACGCAGTATTTT.

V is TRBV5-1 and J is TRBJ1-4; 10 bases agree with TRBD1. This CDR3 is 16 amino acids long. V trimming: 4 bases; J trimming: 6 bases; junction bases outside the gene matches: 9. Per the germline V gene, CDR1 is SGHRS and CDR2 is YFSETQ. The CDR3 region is CASSGMGTGDDEKLFF. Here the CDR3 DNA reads TGCGCCAGCAGCGGCATGGGGACAGGGGATGATGAAAAACTGTTTTTT. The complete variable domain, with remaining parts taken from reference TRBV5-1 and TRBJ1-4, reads KAGVTQTPRYLIKTRGQQVTLSCSPISGHRSVSWYQQTPGQGLQFLFEYFSETQRNKGNFPGRFSGRQFSNSRSEMNVSTLELGDSALYLCASSGMGTGDDEKLFFGSGTQLSVL.

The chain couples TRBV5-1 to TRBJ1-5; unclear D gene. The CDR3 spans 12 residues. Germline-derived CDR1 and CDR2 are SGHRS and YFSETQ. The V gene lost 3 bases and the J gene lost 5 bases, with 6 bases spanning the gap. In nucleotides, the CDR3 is TGCGCCAGCAGCTCGGTAGATCAGCCCCAGCATTTT. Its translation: CASSSVDQPQHF.

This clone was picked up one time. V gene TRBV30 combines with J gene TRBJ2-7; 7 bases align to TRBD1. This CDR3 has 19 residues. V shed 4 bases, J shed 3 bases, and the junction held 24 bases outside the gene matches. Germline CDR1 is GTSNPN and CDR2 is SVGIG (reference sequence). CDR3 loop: CAWKITRDSGFPINYEQYF. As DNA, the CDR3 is TGTGCCTGGAAAATTACTCGGGACAGTGGATTCCCCATAAACTACGAGCAGTACTTC.

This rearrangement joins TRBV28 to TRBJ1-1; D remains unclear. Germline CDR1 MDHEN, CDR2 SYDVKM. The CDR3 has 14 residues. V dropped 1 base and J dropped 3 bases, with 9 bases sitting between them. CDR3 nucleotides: TGTGCCAGCAGTTTATTTGGGGAGGACACTGAAGCTTTCTTT. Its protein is CASSLFGEDTEAFF.

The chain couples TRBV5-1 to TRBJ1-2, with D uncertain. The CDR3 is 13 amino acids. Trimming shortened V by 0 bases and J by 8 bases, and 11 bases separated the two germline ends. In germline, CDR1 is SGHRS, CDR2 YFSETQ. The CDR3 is CASSLVVAAGYTF. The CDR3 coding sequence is TGCGCCAGCAGCTTGGTAGTAGCGGCCGGCTACACCTTC.

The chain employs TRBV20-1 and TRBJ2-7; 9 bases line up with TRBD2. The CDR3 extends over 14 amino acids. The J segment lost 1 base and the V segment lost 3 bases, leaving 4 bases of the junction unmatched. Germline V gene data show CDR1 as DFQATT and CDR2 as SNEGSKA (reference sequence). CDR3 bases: TGCAGTGCTAGTGGCGGGAGGGGATCCTACGAGCAGTACTTC. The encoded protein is CSASGGRGSYEQYF.

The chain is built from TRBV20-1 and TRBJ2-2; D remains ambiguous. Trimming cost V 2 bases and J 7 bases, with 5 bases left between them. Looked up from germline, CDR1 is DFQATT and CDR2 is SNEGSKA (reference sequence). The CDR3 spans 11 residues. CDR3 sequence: CSARIFGELFF. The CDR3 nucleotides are TGCAGTGCTAGAATCTTCGGGGAGCTGTTTTTT.